This T cell receptor (beta chain) was identified during a study of blood T cell repertoires in COVID-19. In the study's own analysis: Reference gene primer amplification in the assay estimated nucleated cell counts. The method was immunoSEQ multiplex PCR; TCRdb's version includes in-frame clones alone and lacks a portion of them. D and trimming come from the DNA, and the V and J calls and clone size come from that table. The table lists roughly 190,000 clones, roughly four fifths of them singletons. Germline V lookup: CDR1 GTSNPN, CDR2 SVGIG (reference sequence). The CDR3 spans 11 residues. Trimming removed 0 bases from V and 7 bases from J, with 7 bases in between.

The material sequenced was peripheral blood. The sequence came from a woman aged 40-49 years with acute or convalescent COVID-19. The chain links TRBV30 to TRBJ2-7; D remains ambiguous. In DNA, the CDR3 is TGTGCCTGGAGTGTACTCGGGGAGCAGTACTTC. Translated: CAWSVLGEQYF.